What follows are 5 T cell receptor beta chains derived from one specimen sequenced in a study of shared T cell receptors in the human thymus. Clones were sequenced by immunoSEQ multiplex PCR, and TCRdb holds only the in-frame ones, with some missing. The table lists under 450,000 clones, approximately 95% of them singletons, with around 0.018% in the top ten. The sequenced sample consisted of thymocytes. All receptors come from a human donor.

The rearrangement links TRBV5-4 to TRBJ2-4, with a possible D match to TRBD1 (5 bases). V was pared by 4 bases and J by 1 base, with 9 bases between. Germline V gives CDR1 SGHNT, CDR2 YYREEE (reference sequence). The CDR3 is 14 amino acids. Here the CDR3 reads CASSVTEAKNIQYF. CDR3 DNA sequence: TGTGCCAGCAGCGTGACAGAGGCCAAAAACATTCAGTACTTC.

V is TRBV28 and J is TRBJ2-7, with TRBD1 identical over 9 bases. Germline loops: CDR1 MDHEN, CDR2 SYDVKM. CDR3 length: 15 amino acids. Trimming at V came to 5 bases and at J to 4 bases, leaving 9 bases not matched to a gene. The CDR3 sequence: CASSALRDRGYEQYF. CDR3 bases: TGTGCCAGCAGTGCCCTAAGAGACAGGGGGTACGAGCAGTACTTC.

This chain joins TRBV27 and TRBJ1-1, with a tentative D call TRBD1 (5 bases). Germline CDR1 and CDR2: MNHEY and SMNVEV (reference sequence). The CDR3 sequence is 15 residues long. Trimming took 2 bases from V and 2 from J, leaving 12 bases between them. The CDR3 spells CASSLKGTPNTEAFF. DNA for the CDR3: TGTGCCAGCAGTTTAAAAGGGACCCCCAACACTGAAGCTTTCTTT.

The chain couples TRBV4-2 to TRBJ2-7, with D possibly being TRBD1 (5 bases). The V end lost 0 bases, the J end lost 2 bases, and 11 bases lay between the germline ends. This CDR3 spans 15 amino acids. The germline gives CDR1 LGHNA, CDR2 YNFKEQ. For the CDR3, the DNA is TGTGCCAGCAGCCAAGAAGGGGTCGATGCCTACGAGCAGTACTTC. Protein sequence: CASSQEGVDAYEQYF.

This sequence joins TRBV5-1 and TRBJ2-7; 7 bases are shared with TRBD1. The germline gives CDR1 SGHRS, CDR2 YFSETQ. The trim removed 0 bases at V and 3 bases at J, leaving 9 bases unmatched. This CDR3 is 16 amino acids long. CDR3 loop: CASSLESGQGVYEQYF. As DNA, the CDR3 is TGCGCCAGCAGCTTGGAAAGTGGGCAGGGGGTCTACGAGCAGTACTTC.